Detailed here is one T cell receptor beta chain. The target antigen is unknown. This sample was taken from a study of human T cells and chemical hapten exposure. In TCRdb, the RACE reads were re-called with MiXCR into one record per CDR3 protein. The sample contains around 380,000 distinct CDR3 sequences, 5.5% of which appear only once. As for time point: pre-sensitization, week 0. Specified treatment: therapeutic diphenylcyclopropenone sensitization with weekly scalp DPC. The drawing of blood occurred before each patch test was applied. The germline gives CDR1 DFQATT, CDR2 SNEGSKA (reference sequence). The CDR3 extends over 16 amino acids. V was clipped by 1 base and J by 2 bases, with 17 bases between them. Study-level findings and limits: Patch test score was positively correlated with the counts of PT1 expanded TCRs.

This receptor was obtained from a woman between 18 and 29 years old with alopecia areata. Some clones in this sample may be carry-over from other donors' samples. The rearrangement links TRBV20-1 to TRBJ1-2; D is uncertain. The sequences come from whole blood, collected in connection with sensitization to the hapten diphenylcyclopropenone (DPC). The CDR3 reads CSARVVEETRNYGYTF. Here the CDR3 DNA reads TGCAGTGCTAGAGTAGTCGAAGAAACGAGAAACTATGGCTACACCTTC.